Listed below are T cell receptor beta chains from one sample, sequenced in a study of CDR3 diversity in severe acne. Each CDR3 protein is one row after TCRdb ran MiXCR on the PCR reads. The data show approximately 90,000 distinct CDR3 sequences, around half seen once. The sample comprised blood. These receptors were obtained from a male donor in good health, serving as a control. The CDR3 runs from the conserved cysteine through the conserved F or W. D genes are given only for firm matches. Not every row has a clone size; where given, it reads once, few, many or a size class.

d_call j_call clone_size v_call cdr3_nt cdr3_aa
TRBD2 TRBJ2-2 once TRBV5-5 TGTGCCAGCAGCTCCTCCGGGGGGGGGGAGCTGTTTTTT CASSSSGGGELFF
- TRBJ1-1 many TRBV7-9 TGTGCCAGCAGCTTCGGGGACCCTTACACTGAAGCTTTCTTT CASSFGDPYTEAFF
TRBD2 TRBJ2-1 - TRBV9 TGTGCCAGCAGCCCCAGGACTAGCGGGGACAATGGGCAGTTCTTC CASSPRTSGDNGQFF
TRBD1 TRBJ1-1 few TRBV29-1 TGCAGCGTTGAAATGTGGGGGACAGGGGTGAACACTGAAGCTTTCTTT CSVEMWGTGVNTEAFF
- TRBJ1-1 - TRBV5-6 TGTGCCAGCAGCTTGGCGATCAAGATCACTGAAGCTTTCTTT CASSLAIKITEAFF
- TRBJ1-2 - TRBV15 TGTGCCACCAGCAGAGCAGGAGGGGCCGCAATTAACTATGGCTACACCTTC CATSRAGGAAINYGYTF
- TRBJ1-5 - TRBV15 TGTGCCACCGCTACGGGAGCGGCGGGTGATCAGCCCCAGCATTTT CATATGAAGDQPQHF
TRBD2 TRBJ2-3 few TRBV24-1 TGTGCCACCCGGACTAGCGGCAGCACAGATACGCAGTATTTT CATRTSGSTDTQYF
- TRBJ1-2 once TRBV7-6 TGTGCCAGCAGCGGACGGACCTATGGCTACACCTTC CASSGRTYGYTF
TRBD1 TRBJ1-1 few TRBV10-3 TGTGCCATCAGTGGGGACAGGCGACTGAACACTGAAGCTTTCTTT CAISGDRRLNTEAFF
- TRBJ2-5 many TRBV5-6 TGTGCCAGCGGCTCCGTCGGGGACCCCGAGGAGACCCAGTACTTC CASGSVGDPEETQYF
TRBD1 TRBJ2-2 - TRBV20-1 TGCAGTGCCGTAGACAGGGACCGAACCGGGGAGCTGTTTTTT CSAVDRDRTGELFF
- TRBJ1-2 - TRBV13 TGTGCCAGCAGCCCCCAGACAGCGAGAGACTATGGCTATACCTTC CASSPQTARDYGYTF
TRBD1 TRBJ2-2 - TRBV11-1 TGTGCCAGCAGCCATAACAGGGGCTCCGGGGAGCTGTTTTTT CASSHNRGSGELFF
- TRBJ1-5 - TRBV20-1 TGCAGTGCTAGAGACGAGGGGGAAGGGCAGCCCCAGCATTTT CSARDEGEGQPQHF
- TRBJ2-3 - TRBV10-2 TGCGCCAGCAGTGAGTCAGGGAGCACAGATACGCAGTATTTT CASSESGSTDTQYF
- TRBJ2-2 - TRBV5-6 TGTGCCAGCAGCTTGCCCGGACTGCTGCTCACCGGGGAGCTGTTTTTT CASSLPGLLLTGELFF
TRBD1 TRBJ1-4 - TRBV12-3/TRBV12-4 TGTGCCAGCAGTTTAGCCCGACAGGGGACTAATGAAAAACTGTTTTTT CASSLARQGTNEKLFF
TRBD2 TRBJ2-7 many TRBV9 TGTGCCAGCAGCGCTGGGACTAGCGGCTCCTACGAGCAGTACTTC CASSAGTSGSYEQYF
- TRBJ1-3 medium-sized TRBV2 TGTGCCAACCAGGACGGGCTCTCTGGAAACACCATATATTTT CANQDGLSGNTIYF
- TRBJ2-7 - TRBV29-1 TGCAGCGTTCTCGAGAAGTACGAGCAGTACTTC CSVLEKYEQYF
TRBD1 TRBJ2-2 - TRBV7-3 TGTGCCAGCAGCTTGACAGGGGGGGCCGGGGAGCTGTTTTTT CASSLTGGAGELFF
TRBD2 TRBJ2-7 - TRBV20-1 TGCAGTGCTAGAGATTCGCTAGCGGGCTCCTACGAGCAGTACTTC CSARDSLAGSYEQYF
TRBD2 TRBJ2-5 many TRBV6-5 TGTGCCAGCAGTCCGCGGGACTCGGGGGGAGAGACCCAGTACTTC CASSPRDSGGETQYF
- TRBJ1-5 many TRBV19 TGTGCCAGTAGTATCGTCAGTTCCAATCAGCCCCAGCATTTT CASSIVSSNQPQHF
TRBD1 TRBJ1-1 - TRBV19 TGTGCCAGTAGTATAGATGGGACAGGGATCGGCACTGAAGCTTTCTTT CASSIDGTGIGTEAFF
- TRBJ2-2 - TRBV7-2 TGTGCCAGCAGCCTACAGCTCACCGGGGAGCTGTTTTTT CASSLQLTGELFF
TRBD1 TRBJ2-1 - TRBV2 TGTGCCAGCAGGGCCCGGGACAGGGAGGGCGATGAGCAGTTCTTC CASRARDREGDEQFF
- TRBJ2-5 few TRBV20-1 TGCAGTGCTAGTAGGGACTTACTTTCGGAGACCCAGTACTTC CSASRDLLSETQYF
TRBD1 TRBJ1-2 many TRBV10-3 TGTGCCATCAGACAGGACAGGGACTATGGCTACACCTTC CAIRQDRDYGYTF
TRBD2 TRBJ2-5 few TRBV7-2 TGTGCCAGCAGACGACTAGCGGGGAAAGAGACCCAGTACTTC CASRRLAGKETQYF
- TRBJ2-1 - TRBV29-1 TGCAGCGCGCAGGAGAATGAGCAGTTCTTC CSAQENEQFF
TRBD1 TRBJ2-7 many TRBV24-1 TGTGCCACCAGTGATACAACAGGGGCTGGTGCCTACGAGCAGTACTTC CATSDTTGAGAYEQYF
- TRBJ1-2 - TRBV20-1 TGCAGTGCTAGGGGGGGCGAGAACTATGGCTACACCTTC CSARGGENYGYTF
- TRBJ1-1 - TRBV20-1 TGCAGTGCTCCTTCAACTCAGCGGCCTAGCGCTGAAGCTTTCTTT CSAPSTQRPSAEAFF
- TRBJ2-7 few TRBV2 TGTGCCAGCAGTCCGACCGGCCAATTCTCCTACGAGCAGTACTTC CASSPTGQFSYEQYF
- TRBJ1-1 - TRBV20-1 TGCAGCTCCCCGGGAGAGATCACTGAAGCTTTCTTT CSSPGEITEAFF
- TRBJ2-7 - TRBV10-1 TGCGCCAGCAGTGCGGCTGGGTTCCGGGACGAGCAGTACTTC CASSAAGFRDEQYF
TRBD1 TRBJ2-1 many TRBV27 TGTGCCAGCAGTTTAGCCGGGACAGGACCCTTGGAGCAGTTCTTC CASSLAGTGPLEQFF
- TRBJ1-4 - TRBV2 TGTGCCAGGGGGGGGAATGGTGAAAAACTGTTTTTT CARGGNGEKLFF
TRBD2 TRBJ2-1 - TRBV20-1 TGCAGTGCTTCAGAGACCAGCGGGATGTCCAATGAGCAGTTCTTC CSASETSGMSNEQFF
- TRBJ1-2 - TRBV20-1 TGCAGTGCCGTTGAGGGGCACTATGGCTACACCTTC CSAVEGHYGYTF
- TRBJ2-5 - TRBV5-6 TGTGCCAGCAGCCAACTTCGTGGAGGCCACCAAGAGACCCAGTACTTC CASSQLRGGHQETQYF
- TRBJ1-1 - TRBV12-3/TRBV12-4 TGTGCCAGCAGTCACCGGGACGGGAACACTGAAGCTTTCTTT CASSHRDGNTEAFF
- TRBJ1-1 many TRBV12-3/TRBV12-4 TGTGCCAGCAGTTTAGCACTACAGGAGAGGGGGGCTTTCTTT CASSLALQERGAFF
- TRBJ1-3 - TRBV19 TGTGCCAGTACTAGCTCTGGAAACACCATATATTTT CASTSSGNTIYF